A selection of T cell receptor beta chains follows, all from one sample in a study of CD8 T cells in Susac syndrome. TCRdb processed the immunoSEQ multiplex PCR reads anew with MiXCR; each CDR3 protein has one entry. The profile shows approximately 180,000 distinct CDR3 sequences, around 95% of them singletons. Sequencing was carried out using CD4+ T cells from PBMCs. The receptors stem from a human donor with multiple sclerosis. Both conserved end residues are part of each CDR3.

cdr3_aa	j_call	v_call
CSARAGGAQETQYF	TRBJ2-5	TRBV20-1
CSAFGDTEAFF	TRBJ1-1	TRBV20-1
CASSFQTVNTEAFF	TRBJ1-1	TRBV5-4
CASRQRGGYYNEQFF	TRBJ2-1	TRBV27
CASSPGQFQPQHF	TRBJ1-5	TRBV2
CASSEGTPMNTGELFF	TRBJ2-2	TRBV5-6
CASSRGQEAFF	TRBJ1-1	TRBV6-2/TRBV6-3
CASSSTSGVSLFF	TRBJ2-1	TRBV7-3
CSAGVAEETQYF	TRBJ2-5	TRBV20-1
CASSQEFGDRRPQHF	TRBJ1-5	TRBV4-1
CASSVAGHMANTGELFF	TRBJ2-2	TRBV9
CSARPGTGFEQYF	TRBJ2-7	TRBV20-1
CASIEGLASAFQETQYF	TRBJ2-5	TRBV6-2/TRBV6-3
CASSLATAWAAGEETQYF	TRBJ2-5	TRBV7-9
CSVTGQGQVDTQYF	TRBJ2-3	TRBV29-1
CASSRLADRELGYTF	TRBJ1-2	TRBV7-9
CASSQFERPGAYEQYF	TRBJ2-7	TRBV14
CASSHTTDYTEAFF	TRBJ1-1	TRBV27
CASGPPQETQYF	TRBJ2-5	TRBV6-6
CASRNPRTEAFF	TRBJ1-1	TRBV3-1
CARDSSGANVLTF	TRBJ2-6	TRBV30
CAWSVLDPGTQYF	TRBJ2-3	TRBV30
CASRSEGGYGYTF	TRBJ1-2	TRBV6-5